Listed here are 14 T cell receptor beta chains from one sample, sequenced in a study of T cell responses to AZD1222 COVID-19 vaccine. TCRdb's copy holds only in-frame clones and misses some; the assay was immunoSEQ multiplex PCR. The sample has roughly 260,000 clones; 80% to 95% are singletons. The specimen comprised peripheral blood, sampled on day 0 of AZD1222 vaccination. The receptors originated from an adult in good health.

The V call is TRBV6-2 or TRBV6-3, the J call TRBJ2-7; no definite D call. This CDR3 contains 12 residues. V dropped 4 bases and J dropped 1 base, with 5 bases sitting between them. Germline V gene lookup returns CDR1 MNHEY and CDR2 SVGEGT. CDR3 sequence: CASSLVSYEQYF. The CDR3 DNA reads as TGTGCCAGCAGTTTGGTGTCCTACGAGCAGTACTTC.

The rearrangement joins TRBV2 to TRBJ2-2, with 10 bases that match TRBD2. Germline values: CDR1 SNHLY, CDR2 FYNNEI. This CDR3 has 15 amino acids. V lost 6 bases and J lost 6; bases outside the gene matches: 7. This CDR3 reads CASSLAGGVSGELFF. As DNA, the CDR3 is TGTGCCAGCAGCTTAGCGGGGGGCGTATCCGGGGAGCTGTTTTTT.

The gene calls are TRBV7-8 and TRBJ2-5, with 8 bases matching TRBD2. V shed 1 base and J 2 bases; nucleotides not matched to a gene: 12. The CDR3 consists of 18 residues. The germline V gene has CDR1 SGHVS and CDR2 FQNEAQ. CDR3 residues: CASSLGQRGTVGQETQYF. The DNA of the CDR3 is TGTGCCAGCAGCTTAGGGCAGCGGGGGACGGTCGGGCAAGAGACCCAGTACTTC.

The rearrangement links TRBV18 to TRBJ1-4; 10 positions agree with TRBD1. There are 16 residues in the CDR3. The junction had 4 bases not matched to a gene; V was cut back by 4 bases and J by 2 bases. Germline V gene sequence: CDR1 KGHSH, CDR2 LQKENI. As DNA, the CDR3 is TGTGCCAGCTCACTCTGGGGACAGGGGACTAATGAAAAACTGTTTTTT. This translates into CASSLWGQGTNEKLFF.

V is TRBV15 and J is TRBJ2-7; 9 bases line up with TRBD2. The CDR3 has 16 amino acids. V lost 0 bases, J lost 2 bases, and 5 bases stayed unmatched. Germline values: CDR1 LNHNV, CDR2 YYDKDF (reference sequence). CDR3 protein: CATSRDRASGTYEQYF. The CDR3 nucleotides are TGTGCCACCAGCAGAGATCGGGCTAGCGGGACCTACGAGCAGTACTTC. Drawing the rest from reference TRBV15 and TRBJ2-7, the complete variable domain is DAMVIQNPRYQVTQFGKPVTLSCSQTLNHNVMYWYQQKSSQAPKLLFHYYDKDFNNEADTPDNFQSRRPNTSFCFLDIRSPGLGDTAMYLCATSRDRASGTYEQYFGPGTRLTVT.

The genes are TRBV11-2 and TRBJ1-2, with D unclear. Germline V gives CDR1 SGHAT, CDR2 FQNNGV. This CDR3 has 14 amino acids. V was trimmed by 2 bases and J by 2 bases, leaving 9 bases between them. CDR3 region: CASSLLRANYGYTF. CDR3 DNA: TGTGCCAGCAGCTTACTGCGGGCAAACTATGGCTACACCTTC. Based on the CDR3 plus reference TRBV11-2 and TRBJ1-2, the full variable domain is EAGVAQSPRYKIIEKRQSVAFWCNPISGHATLYWYQQILGQGPKLLIQFQNNGVVDDSQLPKDRFSAERLKGVDSTLKIQPAKLEDSAVYLCASSLLRANYGYTFGSGTRLTVV.

This chain joins TRBV6-1 and TRBJ1-3; a weak D match, TRBD1 (5 bases). Germline CDR1 is MNHNS and CDR2 is SASEGT. The CDR3 totals 17 residues. The germline V and J ends were trimmed by 2 bases and 8 bases, with 22 bases remaining between them. The CDR3 region has the DNA TGTGCCAGCAGTGAAAACCTGCCCGGGACGGCCGCGGACACCATATATTTT. It yields the protein CASSENLPGTAADTIYF.

In DNA, the CDR3 is TGTGCCAGCAGTTACTCCGGGACAGGTGGAAACACCATATATTTT. Residues: CASSYSGTGGNTIYF. The chain couples TRBV6-2 or TRBV6-3 to TRBJ1-3, with 8 bases that match TRBD1. The V gene end was trimmed by 0 bases and the J gene end by 3 bases; junction bases not matched to a gene: 1. This CDR3 region has 15 residues. CDR1 is MNHEY, CDR2 SVGEGT, per germline.

Points on this clone: Other DNA variants within this sample encode the same CDR3. The CDR3 DNA follows: TGTGCCAGCAGCCAAGGTGGTAACTATGGCTACACCTTC. This translates into CASSQGGNYGYTF. This sequence joins TRBV3-1 (or the pseudogene TRBV3-2) and TRBJ1-2, with D hard to call. Trimming removed 1 base at V and 1 base at J, with 4 bases between. The germline gives CDR1 LGHDT, CDR2 YNNKEL (reference sequence). The CDR3 totals 13 residues.

The chain uses TRBV6-5 and TRBJ2-2, with TRBD1 matching 7 bases. The CDR3 is 15 residues long. V gave up 6 bases and J gave up 5 bases; unmatched junction bases: 9. Germline V lookup: CDR1 MNHEY, CDR2 SVGAGI. CDR3 region: CASSRPRTGTGELFF. The CDR3 coding sequence is TGTGCCAGCAGCCGCCCCAGGACAGGTACCGGGGAGCTGTTTTTT.

The chain is built from TRBV28 and TRBJ1-1; no definite D call. Trimming left V 2 bases short and J 0 bases short, with 4 bases between. This CDR3 spans 13 amino acids. Germline CDR1 is MDHEN and CDR2 is SYDVKM. CDR3 sequence reads: CASSLPMNTEAFF. CDR3 coding DNA: TGTGCCAGCAGTTTACCAATGAACACTGAAGCTTTCTTT.

The table lists this clone with a count of one. The chain joins TRBV10-3 to TRBJ2-7; the match to TRBD2 covers 14 bases. V trimming: 7 bases; J trimming: 4 bases; junction bases outside the gene matches: 9. This CDR3 is built from 16 residues. CDR1 is ENHRY, CDR2 SYGVKD, per germline. As DNA, the CDR3 is TGTGCCATCACGGAGGGGACTAGCGGGAGCATTTACGAGCAGTACTTC. Translation: CAITEGTSGSIYEQYF.

The chain employs TRBV5-1 and TRBJ2-7; 8 bases map to TRBD2. After removal of 4 bases from V and 3 bases from J, the junction contained 9 bases not matched to a gene. CDR1 is SGHRS, CDR2 YFSETQ, per germline. The CDR3 sequence is 15 residues long. The CDR3 bases are TGCGCCAGCAGCCCGCGGGGGGCGGGCTACTACGAGCAGTACTTC. Protein product: CASSPRGAGYYEQYF. Using reference TRBV5-1 and TRBJ2-7 for the parts outside the CDR3, the full variable domain is KAGVTQTPRYLIKTRGQQVTLSCSPISGHRSVSWYQQTPGQGLQFLFEYFSETQRNKGNFPGRFSGRQFSNSRSEMNVSTLELGDSALYLCASSPRGAGYYEQYFGPGTRLTVT.

V gene TRBV6-2 or TRBV6-3 combines with J gene TRBJ2-7; 12 bases map to TRBD2. Germline trimming cut 6 bases from V and 4 bases from J; bases unmatched to any gene: 7. The CDR3 is 15 amino acids. Germline loops: CDR1 MNHEY, CDR2 SVGEGT. CDR3 protein: CASRPSGRGSYEQYF. CDR3 DNA sequence: TGTGCCAGCAGGCCTAGCGGGAGGGGTTCGTACGAGCAGTACTTC.